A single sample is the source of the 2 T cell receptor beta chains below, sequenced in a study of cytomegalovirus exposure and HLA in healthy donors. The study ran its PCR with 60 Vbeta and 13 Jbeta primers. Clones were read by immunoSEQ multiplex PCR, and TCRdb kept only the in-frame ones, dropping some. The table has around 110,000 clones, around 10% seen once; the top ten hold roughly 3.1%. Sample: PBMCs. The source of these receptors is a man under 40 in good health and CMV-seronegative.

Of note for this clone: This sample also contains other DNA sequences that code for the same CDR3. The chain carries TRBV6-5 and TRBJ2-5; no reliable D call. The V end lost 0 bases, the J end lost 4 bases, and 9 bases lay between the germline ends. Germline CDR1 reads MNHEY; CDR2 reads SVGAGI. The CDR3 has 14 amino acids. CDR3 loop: CASSYSELRETQYF. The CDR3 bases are TGTGCCAGCAGTTACTCCGAACTTCGAGAGACCCAGTACTTC.

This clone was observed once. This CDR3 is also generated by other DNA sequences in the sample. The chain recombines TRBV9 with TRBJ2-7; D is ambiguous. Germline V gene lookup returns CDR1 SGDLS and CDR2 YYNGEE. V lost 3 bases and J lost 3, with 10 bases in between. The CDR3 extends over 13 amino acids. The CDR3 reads CASSAVPDYEQYF. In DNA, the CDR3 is TGTGCCAGCAGCGCCGTACCAGACTACGAGCAGTACTTC.